These 11 T cell receptor beta chains came from one sample sequenced in a study of PD-1 blockade in classical Hodgkin lymphoma. Every patient experienced relapse after autologous stem cell transplantation, and brentuximab vedotin exposure varied. Sequencing used immunoSEQ multiplex PCR; TCRdb keeps in-frame clones, though not all of them. The sample has 40,000 to 45,000 clones; around 80% are singletons. Here the sequenced sample was peripheral blood mononuclear cells (PBMCs), taken at baseline. These receptors were obtained from a human donor with classical Hodgkin lymphoma.

As to this clone: The same CDR3 also results from other DNA sequences found in this sample. The chain has TRBV5-1 and TRBJ2-7; TRBD1 agrees at 9 bases. This CDR3 region has 15 residues. Trimming cost V 0 bases and J 4 bases; bases outside gene matches: 5. Per germline, CDR1 SGHRS and CDR2 YFSETQ. DNA of the CDR3: TGCGCCAGCAGCTTGGCCCCGGGACAGGGTTACGAGCAGTACTTC. It codes for CASSLAPGQGYEQYF.

This clone came up a few times. The chain recombines TRBV7-3 with TRBJ1-5, with a tentative D call TRBD1 (5 bases). V was clipped by 0 bases and J by 3 bases, with 12 bases between them. From germline, CDR1 is SGHTA and CDR2 FQGTGA. The CDR3 spans 16 residues. CDR3 sequence reads: CASSLTKGASNQPQHF. CDR3 DNA sequence: TGTGCCAGCAGCTTAACGAAAGGGGCTTCCAATCAGCCCCAGCATTTT.

This chain connects TRBV5-1 to TRBJ2-7, with 13 positions matching TRBD2. Unmatched junction bases numbered 2, after V lost 0 bases and J lost 2 bases. Germline V lookup: CDR1 SGHRS, CDR2 YFSETQ. The CDR3 extends over 16 amino acids. This CDR3 is CASSLVLAGGTYEQYF. The CDR3 DNA reads TGCGCCAGCAGCTTGGTACTAGCGGGGGGGACCTACGAGCAGTACTTC.

The chain carries TRBV19 and TRBJ2-3, with TRBD2 matching 11 bases. This CDR3 comprises 16 residues. The trim removed 3 bases at V and 4 bases at J, leaving 6 bases unmatched. Germline V gives CDR1 LNHDA, CDR2 SQIVND (reference sequence). In DNA form, the CDR3 reads TGTGCCAGTAGTATTCTAGGGGGACTAGCGGCAGATACGCAGTATTTT. Translating it yields CASSILGGLAADTQYF.

J is TRBJ2-3 and V is TRBV19; 15 nucleotides agree with TRBD2. The V and J ends lost 7 bases and 2 bases, in that order; junction bases with no gene match: 4. Germline V CDR1 and CDR2: LNHDA, SQIVND (reference sequence). This CDR3 has 16 residues. The CDR3 DNA follows: TGTGCCAGTAAGGGACTAGCGGGGGGTGTCACAGATACGCAGTATTTT. Translation: CASKGLAGGVTDTQYF.

The gene calls are TRBV4-2 and TRBJ2-1; possibly TRBD2 for D (6 bases). This CDR3 has 17 residues. The V and J ends lost 3 bases and 7 bases respectively, with 22 bases between them. CDR1 is LGHNA and CDR2 is YNFKEQ in the germline V gene. The CDR3 loop reads CASSHVNPGSAGNEQFF. The CDR3 DNA follows: TGTGCCAGCAGCCATGTTAATCCGGGCTCCGCGGGGAATGAGCAGTTCTTC.

This clone has only one observation. Other nucleotide sequences from this sample produce the same CDR3. The chain links TRBV5-1 to TRBJ2-5, with a possible D match to TRBD2 (5 bases). This CDR3 is built from 12 residues. Deletions cut 0 bases from V and 5 bases from J, with 5 bases between. CDR1 SGHRS and CDR2 YFSETQ come from the germline V gene. CDR3: CASSLAGETQYF. CDR3 in DNA: TGCGCCAGCAGCTTGGCGGGGGAGACCCAGTACTTC. The full variable domain, with the rest looked up from reference TRBV5-1 and TRBJ2-5, is KAGVTQTPRYLIKTRGQQVTLSCSPISGHRSVSWYQQTPGQGLQFLFEYFSETQRNKGNFPGRFSGRQFSNSRSEMNVSTLELGDSALYLCASSLAGETQYFGPGTRLLVL.

The V call is TRBV6-4, the J call TRBJ2-3, with 10 bases fitting TRBD2. The CDR3 contains 16 residues. CDR1 and CDR2 from the germline V gene are MRHNA and SNTAGT. Trimming cost V 5 bases and J 0 bases; bases outside gene matches: 5. Written as DNA, the CDR3 is TGTGCCAGCAGTTTAGCGGGGGGCCCTAGCACAGATACGCAGTATTTT. It encodes CASSLAGGPSTDTQYF.

This rearrangement joins TRBV9 to TRBJ1-2; 9 bases are a match to TRBD1. After removal of 0 bases from V and 6 bases from J, the junction contained 0 bases not matched to a gene. The CDR3 length is 13 residues. Germline CDR1 reads SGDLS; CDR2 reads YYNGEE. The CDR3 here is CASSVGDRDGYTF. CDR3 coding DNA: TGTGCCAGCAGCGTAGGGGACAGGGATGGCTACACCTTC. The full variable domain, its missing parts supplied by reference TRBV9 and TRBJ1-2, is DSGVTQTPKHLITATGQRVTLRCSPRSGDLSVYWYQQSLDQGLQFLIQYYNGEERAKGNILERFSAQQFPDLHSELNLSSLELGDSALYFCASSVGDRDGYTFGSGTRLTVV.

This chain joins TRBV5-6 and TRBJ2-3; 7 bases align to TRBD2. Trimming at V came to 0 bases and at J to 11 bases, leaving 0 bases not matched to a gene. From germline, CDR1 is SGHDT and CDR2 YYEEEE. CDR3 size: 11 residues. CDR3 sequence reads: CASSLAGGQYF. CDR3 DNA sequence: TGTGCCAGCAGCTTGGCGGGGGGGCAGTATTTT.

CDR3 bases: TGTGCCAGCAGCGCAGGTCCAGGGCCGGATACGCAGTATTTT. As protein: CASSAGPGPDTQYF. V is TRBV11-2 and J is TRBJ2-3; tentatively, D is TRBD1 (5 bases). The CDR3 extends over 14 amino acids. V was trimmed by 5 bases and J by 6 bases, leaving 15 bases between them. The germline CDR1 and CDR2 sequences are SGHAT and FQNNGV. Full variable domain (remainder filled in from reference TRBV11-2 and TRBJ2-3): EAGVAQSPRYKIIEKRQSVAFWCNPISGHATLYWYQQILGQGPKLLIQFQNNGVVDDSQLPKDRFSAERLKGVDSTLKIQPAKLEDSAVYLCASSAGPGPDTQYFGPGTRLTVL.